This TCR beta chain emerged from a study of T cell changes during pregnancy in multiple sclerosis. Only in-frame clones appear in the TCRdb table, and some are missing; sequencing was by immunoSEQ multiplex PCR. This sample has some 100,000 clones; about 92% occur once, and the top ten carry around 1.2%. The source material was peripheral blood, sampled in the second trimester of pregnancy. The source is a female donor with multiple sclerosis, enrolled in a pregnancy study.

The CDR3 DNA reads TGTGCCAGCACCCTAAGGAGGGACTACAATGAGCAGTTCTTC. Encoded protein: CASTLRRDYNEQFF. The chain combines TRBV27 with TRBJ2-1; D possibly corresponds to TRBD2 (6 bases). Germline V gene sequence: CDR1 MNHEY, CDR2 SMNVEV (reference sequence). Deletions cut 7 bases from V and 3 bases from J, with 13 bases between. The CDR3 spans 14 residues.